One sample yielded the 9 T cell receptor beta chains listed below, sequenced in a study of blood T cell repertoires in COVID-19. Profiling relied on immunoSEQ multiplex PCR, and the TCRdb table lists in-frame clones only, not all of them. The sample contains 55,000 to 80,000 clones, 89% of which appear only once. Sequencing was done on a sample of peripheral blood. The receptors come from a man older than 75 with acute or convalescent COVID-19.

This chain connects TRBV7-2 to TRBJ1-2, with TRBD1 as a possible D gene (5 bases). The CDR3 runs 16 residues. V lost 2 bases, J lost 8 bases, and 21 bases lay in between. Germline-derived CDR1 and CDR2 are SGHTA and FQGNSA. CDR3 amino acids: CASSLSSGGEMGGYTF. CDR3 bases: TGTGCCAGCAGCTTAAGTTCGGGGGGGGAGATGGGCGGCTACACCTTC. Combining the CDR3 with reference TRBV7-2 and TRBJ1-2 gives the whole variable domain GAGVSQSPSNKVTEKGKDVELRCDPISGHTALYWYRQSLGQGLEFLIYFQGNSAPDKSGLPSDRFSAERTGGSVSTLTIQRTQQEDSAVYLCASSLSSGGEMGGYTFGSGTRLTVV.

The CDR3 DNA follows: TGCGCCAGCAGCCATCTGAATCGGGTCACTGAAGCTTTCTTT. Protein sequence: CASSHLNRVTEAFF. This rearrangement joins TRBV4-1 to TRBJ1-1; D unresolved. The ends were cut back, 3 bases at V and 4 bases at J, with 12 bases in the middle. Germline V lookup: CDR1 MGHRA, CDR2 YSYEKL. The CDR3 is made up of 14 amino acids.

This rearrangement joins TRBV14 to TRBJ1-3; 10 bases agree with TRBD1. Germline V lookup: CDR1 SGHDN, CDR2 FVKESK. This CDR3 contains 13 residues. J was trimmed by 7 bases and V by 4 bases; bases with no gene match: 1. The DNA for the CDR3 is TGTGCCAGCAGCCCGGGACAGGGGAACACCATATATTTT. It yields the protein CASSPGQGNTIYF.

The chain has TRBV19 and TRBJ1-1, with D unclear. The CDR3 contains 13 residues. The ends were cut back, 4 bases at V and 1 base at J, with 7 bases in the middle. Germline CDR1 and CDR2: LNHDA and SQIVND (reference sequence). The CDR3 DNA reads TGTGCCAGTAGTACAACACGGAACACTGAAGCTTTCTTT. It is translated as CASSTTRNTEAFF. Using reference TRBV19 and TRBJ1-1 for the parts outside the CDR3, the full variable domain is DGGITQSPKYLFRKEGQNVTLSCEQNLNHDAMYWYRQDPGQGLRLIYYSQIVNDFQKGDIAEGYSVSREKKESFPLTVTSAQKNPTAFYLCASSTTRNTEAFFGQGTRLTVV.

The chain's CDR3 is CASSLTGLAGRETQYF. The CDR3 region has the DNA TGTGCCAGCAGCTTAACGGGACTAGCTGGACGAGAGACCCAGTACTTC. This chain links TRBV11-2 with TRBJ2-5; TRBD2 matches 9 bases. CDR1 SGHAT and CDR2 FQNNGV come from the germline V gene. The CDR3 is 16 amino acids. The V gene end was trimmed by 2 bases and the J gene end by 4 bases; junction bases not matched to a gene: 8.

This clone showed up just a few times. The V call is TRBV2, the J call TRBJ1-1; D not resolved. CDR1 and CDR2 (germline): SNHLY, FYNNEI. There are 14 residues in the CDR3. Trimming removed 7 bases from V and 5 bases from J, with 17 bases in between. Written as DNA, the CDR3 is TGTGCCAGCATGTCAATTGAAGGGAGGACTGAAGCTTTCTTT. It yields the protein CASMSIEGRTEAFF. The full variable domain, in which reference TRBV2 and TRBJ1-1 provide the parts outside the CDR3, is EPEVTQTPSHQVTQMGQEVILRCVPISNHLYFYWYRQILGQKVEFLVSFYNNEISEKSEIFDDQFSVERPDGSNFTLKIRSTKLEDSAMYFCASMSIEGRTEAFFGQGTRLTVV.

The rearrangement links TRBV5-1 to TRBJ2-7, with TRBD1 matching over 8 bases. CDR3 length: 14 amino acids. CDR1 is SGHRS, CDR2 YFSETQ, per germline. The ends lost 2 bases at V and 5 bases at J; junction bases unmatched: 6. The DNA of the CDR3 is TGCGCCAGCAGCTTAACAGGGGGGAACCACGAGCAGTACTTC. Its translation is CASSLTGGNHEQYF.

The genes are TRBV30 and TRBJ2-5; a possible D gene is TRBD1 (6 bases). The length of the CDR3 is 13 residues. Germline CDR1 and CDR2: GTSNPN and SVGIG (reference sequence). Trimming stripped 2 bases from V and 5 bases from J, with 12 bases between. CDR3 residues: CAWSMGAPETQYF. The DNA of the CDR3 is TGTGCCTGGAGTATGGGGGCGCCCGAGACCCAGTACTTC.

This sequence joins TRBV5-5 and TRBJ2-7; D is undetermined. The germline V gene encodes CDR1 SGHKS and CDR2 YYEKEE (reference sequence). CDR3 length: 11 amino acids. Deletions cut 3 bases from V and 6 bases from J, with 7 bases between. CDR3 DNA sequence: TGTGCCAGCAGCTCCCACAGCGAGCAGTACTTC. Protein sequence: CASSSHSEQYF.